These T cell receptor beta chains were read from a single sample in a study of technical replicates of blood from a handful of donors. The protocol was immunoSEQ multiplex PCR, while the TCRdb copy is restricted to in-frame clones and leaves out a portion. The sample shows some 77,000 clones, around 96% of them seen only once. Sequencing was done on a sample of T cells isolated from PBMCs. The source is a human donor in good health. Both conserved end residues are part of each CDR3. The D gene is left open where the match is weak. A row's size may be missing; if present it is once, few, many or a size class.

-	TRBV4-2	TRBJ2-7	-	TGTGCCAGCAGCCCGGAGACTGGATACGAGCAGTACTTC	CASSPETGYEQYF
-	TRBV9	TRBJ1-1	-	TGTGCCAGCAGCGTTTCCGGGGGATGGACTGAAGCTTTCTTT	CASSVSGGWTEAFF
-	TRBV11-3	TRBJ1-1	-	TGTGCCAGCAGCTTAGAGCAAGCAACTGAAGCTTTCTTT	CASSLEQATEAFF
-	TRBV5-1	TRBJ2-7	-	TGCGCCAGCAGCTTCCATCCCCTACTAGCTGGTTGCGAGCAGTACTTC	CASSFHPLLAGCEQYF
-	TRBV19	TRBJ1-2	-	TGTGCCAGTAGTACGGACACACCTAACTATGGCTACACCTTC	CASSTDTPNYGYTF
-	TRBV2	TRBJ1-5	-	TGTGCCAGCACGCTAGGTCTAAGGCCCCAGCATTTT	CASTLGLRPQHF
-	TRBV7-9	TRBJ2-5	-	TGTGCCAGCAGCTTAGGAGACAAACAAGAGACCCAGTACTTC	CASSLGDKQETQYF
-	TRBV15	TRBJ2-7	-	TGTGCCACCGTCGGAGGACTGTCCTACGAGCAGTACTTC	CATVGGLSYEQYF
-	TRBV19	TRBJ1-1	-	TGTGCCAGTAGTACTGTAGGGGGATACGTGAAGGCAGCTTTCTTT	CASSTVGGYVKAAFF
-	TRBV30	TRBJ1-1	-	TGTGCCTGGAGTGTCCAGTTGAACACTGAAGCTTTCTTT	CAWSVQLNTEAFF
TRBD1	TRBV5-4	TRBJ2-6	once	TGTGCCAGCAGCTTCCCTATGACAGGGGGCAGTGGGGCCAACGTCCTGACTTTC	CASSFPMTGGSGANVLTF
-	TRBV9	TRBJ2-3	-	TGTGCCAGCAGCGTAGAGGGGGATACGCAGTATTTT	CASSVEGDTQYF
-	TRBV15	TRBJ1-5	-	TGTGCCACCAGCAGAGACAGGGGTCAGCCCCAGCATTTT	CATSRDRGQPQHF
TRBD1	TRBV19	TRBJ2-1	-	TGTGCCAGTAGTAGGACAGGGTATGACAATGAGCAGTTCTTC	CASSRTGYDNEQFF
TRBD1	TRBV6-6	TRBJ1-2	-	TGTGCCAGCAGTTACACGGACAGGCCTTCCTATGGCTACACCTTC	CASSYTDRPSYGYTF
-	TRBV27	TRBJ2-1	-	TGTGCCAGCAGTTTATTGGCAACCTACAATGAGCAGTTCTTC	CASSLLATYNEQFF
-	TRBV2	TRBJ1-4	-	TGTGCCAGCAGTGAATGGCAGGGGAGTGAAAAACTGTTTTTT	CASSEWQGSEKLFF
TRBD1	TRBV27	TRBJ1-5	once	TGTGCCAGCAGAACAGGGGGTCAGCCCCAGCATTTT	CASRTGGQPQHF
-	TRBV15	TRBJ1-1	-	TGTGCCACCAGCAGAGATGGGGGGGTACGGTTAACTGAAGCTTTCTTT	CATSRDGGVRLTEAFF
-	TRBV28	TRBJ1-5	-	TGTGCCGTCAGGGCAGGGCCTGGTAATCAGCCCCAGCATTTT	CAVRAGPGNQPQHF
TRBD2	TRBV11-3	TRBJ2-7	-	TGTGCCAGCAGCTTAGTTAGCGGGCTTACCTACGAGCAGTACTTC	CASSLVSGLTYEQYF
-	TRBV28	TRBJ2-6	-	TGTGCCAGCAGTCTGAGTGGGGCCAACGTCCTGACTTTC	CASSLSGANVLTF
TRBD2	TRBV19	TRBJ2-3	-	TGTGCCAGTAGTAGCGGGAGGGGCACAGATACGCAGTATTTT	CASSSGRGTDTQYF
TRBD1	TRBV7-9	TRBJ1-5	-	TGTGCCAGCAGCCGGACAGGGGGATGGCAGCCCCAGCATTTT	CASSRTGGWQPQHF
TRBD2	TRBV10-3	TRBJ2-3	-	TGTGCCATCAGCGTGCCCTGGGCTAGCGGGGAATACACAGATACGCAGTATTTT	CAISVPWASGEYTDTQYF
-	TRBV7-2	TRBJ2-7	-	TGTGCCAGCAGCATTAGTGAGTATGTTACCTACGAGCAGTACTTC	CASSISEYVTYEQYF
-	TRBV27	TRBJ1-5	-	TGTGCCAGCAGTTTGAAGGGAGTTTTAGGCAATCAGCCCCAGCATTTT	CASSLKGVLGNQPQHF
TRBD1	TRBV6-6	TRBJ2-7	-	TGTGCCAGCAGTACGTCCGGGACAGGGGGCGTTTACGAGCAGTACTTC	CASSTSGTGGVYEQYF
TRBD1	TRBV27	TRBJ1-2	-	TGTGCCAGCAGTCCTAGACAGGGGTTGGTCGATGGCTACACCTTC	CASSPRQGLVDGYTF
-	TRBV29-1	TRBJ2-1	-	TGCAGCGTTGGGACTCCGGGGTTGGATGAGCAGTTCTTC	CSVGTPGLDEQFF
TRBD1	TRBV25-1	TRBJ1-2	-	TGTGCCAGCAGTGGTCCGGGACAGGGTAAAGGAGCTAACTATGGCTACACCTTC	CASSGPGQGKGANYGYTF
TRBD2	TRBV4-3	TRBJ2-3	-	TGCGCCAGCAGCCACTTACTAGCGGTCACAGATACGCAGTATTTT	CASSHLLAVTDTQYF
-	TRBV19	TRBJ2-5	-	TGTGCCAGTAGTGGGGCTCATGGGGAGACCCAGTACTTC	CASSGAHGETQYF
-	TRBV30	TRBJ1-2	-	TGTGCCTGGAGCGGGGGTTGGTATGGCTACACCTTC	CAWSGGWYGYTF
TRBD2	TRBV7-2	TRBJ2-7	-	TGTGCCAGCAGCTTATGGGCTAGCGGGCCGAGCTCCTACGAGCAGTACTTC	CASSLWASGPSSYEQYF
-	TRBV5-4	TRBJ1-1	-	TGTGCCAGCAGCTTGGCCAGGGGTGGGACTGAAGCTTTCTTT	CASSLARGGTEAFF
TRBD2	TRBV4-3	TRBJ2-3	-	TGCGCCAGCAGCCAAGATCTAGGTAGCGGGAGTCTGAATACGCAGTATTTT	CASSQDLGSGSLNTQYF
TRBD1	TRBV5-8	TRBJ1-2	-	TGTGCCAGCAGCTTAGGACAGGTGGCTAACTATGGCTACACCTTC	CASSLGQVANYGYTF
TRBD1	TRBV19	TRBJ2-7	-	TGTGCCAGTAGTATAGTAGGGACAGGGGCCTACGAGCAGTACTTC	CASSIVGTGAYEQYF
-	TRBV18	TRBJ2-1	-	TGTGCCAGCTCACCACCAGTACCCAGCTACAATGAGCAGTTCTTC	CASSPPVPSYNEQFF
TRBD2	TRBV9	TRBJ2-1	-	TGTGCCAGCAGCGTAGCCCTAGCGGGAGAGATCCACAATGAGCAGTTCTTC	CASSVALAGEIHNEQFF
TRBD2	TRBV5-6	TRBJ2-6	once	TGTGCCAGCAGCCCCCCCGGCGGGAGGCTGTCTGGGGCCAACGTCCTGACTTTC	CASSPPGGRLSGANVLTF
TRBD2	TRBV19	TRBJ2-1	-	TGTGCCGTCCTCTCTGGGGAGCTAGCGGGAGGGGAGCAGTTCTTC	CAVLSGELAGGEQFF